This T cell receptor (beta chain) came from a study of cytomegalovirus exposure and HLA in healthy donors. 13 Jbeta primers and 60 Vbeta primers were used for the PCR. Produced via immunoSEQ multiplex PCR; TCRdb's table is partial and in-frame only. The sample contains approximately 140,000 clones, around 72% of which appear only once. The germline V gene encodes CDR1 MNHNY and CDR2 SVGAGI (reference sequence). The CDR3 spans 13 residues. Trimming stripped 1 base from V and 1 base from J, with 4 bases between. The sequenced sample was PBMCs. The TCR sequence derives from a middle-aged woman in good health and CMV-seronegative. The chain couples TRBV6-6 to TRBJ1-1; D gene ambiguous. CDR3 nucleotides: TGTGCCAGCAGTTACTTACAGAACACTGAAGCTTTCTTT. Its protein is CASSYLQNTEAFF.